This TCR beta chain appears in the sequencing data of a study of T cell responses to AZD1222 COVID-19 vaccine (dated by TCRdb to the early 2020s). Context from the whole study: AZD1222 recipients with second doses at about 4 weeks or about 12 weeks were pooled, because spike-specific TCR depth and breadth did not differ between schedules. A total of more than 230 trial participants underwent TCR sequencing, of whom roughly 210 had received two doses of AZD1222 and around 25 had received two doses of the MenACWY control vaccine. Trial participants were enrolled by age into subgroups of 18-55, 56-69 and 70-plus years, and roughly 150, 30 and 60 TCR-sequenced participants, respectively, were included in these subgroups.

Study-level results and caveats: Epitopes outside the regions mutated in the B.1.351 and B.1.1.7 variants were reportedly recognized by nearly half of the unique spike-specific TCRs. Participants were mostly white British and included more females than males, and it was suggested by the authors that clonal diversity may have been underestimated. Conclusions about previously exposed vaccinees are limited, since just five or six AZD1222 recipients were seropositive for SARS-CoV-2 at baseline. In the small 56-69-year group, the increase in depth fell short of significance, most likely because of low power. Because no samples from the day 14 peak response were available, repertoires could be characterized only after the peak T cell response. Spike-specific TCR breadth and depth rose significantly after two AZD1222 doses compared with day 0 and with MenACWY recipients. The vaccine-associated CD4 TCRs covered the entire spike protein, and the dominant responses fell in regions 160-218 and 743-854.

The germline V gene gives CDR1 as KGHSH and CDR2 as LQKENI. V drops 3 bases and J drops 3 bases, leaving 23 bases in between. The CDR3 runs 18 residues from the cysteine to the phenylalanine. Only the CDR3 part of the read is kept: 54 bases, read in frame from the first base. The CDR3 regions of human TCRbeta chains were subjected to immunosequencing. Per the source publication's procedure: Repertoire TCRs were checked for matches against a reference library of SARS-CoV-2-specific TCRs that had been generated using the MIRA antigen-specificity platform. Breadth was defined as the fraction of unique TCRs that were SARS-CoV-2-associated. Depth was defined as the fraction of total T cells that were SARS-CoV-2-associated. Using the MIRA data, each spike-specific TCR was mapped to the spike region that the TCR reacts to and placed in a CD4 or CD8 class. Log10-transformed breadth and depth values were compared by one-way ANOVA with Sidak's multiple comparisons tests. TCRdb provides this immuneACCESS table in a form limited to in-frame rearrangements. Some clones are lacking; in checked studies, under half of them reflect an unresolved V gene, and why the rest are absent is not known. V and J calls and clone size come straight from that table; D and trimming were deduced from the DNA. A total of some 150,000 clones appear in this sample, approximately 88% of them only once. Clones ranked in the top ten supply over 12% of the sample.

As for this clone: The specificity of this receptor is unknown. Base quality data are lacking; no much larger clone is found one base away.

The time point label of this sample denotes: baseline before first vaccination. The vaccinee samples were drawn from two UK trials, COV001 and COV002, one of which was a single-blind randomized controlled phase 2/3 trial testing AZD1222 (ChAdOx1 nCoV-19) in healthy adults. Trial participant PBMC samples were collected at day 0 and day 28 after the second dose for TCRbeta chain sequencing. The sample in question was peripheral blood, obtained on day 0 of AZD1222 vaccination. The receptor comes from an adult in good health. The chain was built from TRBV18 and TRBJ1-2; the D region possibly corresponds to TRBD1 (5 bases align). The CDR3 region reads CASSPPPTGGAVHYGYTF. The nucleotides are TGTGCCAGCTCACCCCCGCCGACGGGGGGAGCCGTCCACTATGGCTACACCTTC.